This T cell receptor (beta chain) was sequenced during a study of blood T cell repertoires in COVID-19. The CDR3 is 15 amino acids. V gave up 5 bases and J gave up 6 bases; unmatched junction bases: 12. CDR1 is MDHEN and CDR2 is SYDVKM in the germline V gene. Measured with immunoSEQ multiplex PCR; TCRdb has only the in-frame clones, and not every one. The profile shows under 200,000 clones, roughly 87% of them singletons. This rearrangement joins TRBV28 to TRBJ2-7; 8 bases align to TRBD2. Material: PBMCs or T cells enriched from blood (not recorded which). The sequence came from a woman between 50 and 59 years old who had recovered from COVID-19. The CDR3 spells CASSPSGLGGAEQYF. The CDR3 nucleotides are TGTGCCAGCAGTCCATCGGGACTAGGTGGCGCCGAGCAGTACTTC.